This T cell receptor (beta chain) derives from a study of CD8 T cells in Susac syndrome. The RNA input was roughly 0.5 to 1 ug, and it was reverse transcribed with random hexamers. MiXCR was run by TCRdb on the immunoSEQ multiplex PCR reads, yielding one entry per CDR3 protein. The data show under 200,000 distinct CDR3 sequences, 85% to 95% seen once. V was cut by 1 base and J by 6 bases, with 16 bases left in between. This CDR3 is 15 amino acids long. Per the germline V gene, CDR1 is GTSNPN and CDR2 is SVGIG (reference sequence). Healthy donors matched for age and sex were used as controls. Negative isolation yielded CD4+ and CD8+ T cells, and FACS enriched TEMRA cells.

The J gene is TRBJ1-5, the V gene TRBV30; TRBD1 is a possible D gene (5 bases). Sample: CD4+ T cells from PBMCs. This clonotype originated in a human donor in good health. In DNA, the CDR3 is TGTGCCTGGAGTGAGGGAACACAGCAGGGTCAGCCCCAGCATTTT. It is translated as CAWSEGTQQGQPQHF.